This T cell receptor (beta chain) was sequenced during a study of response to subunit inactivated influenza vaccine. Overall study results and limits: T cells newly recruited by each seasonal influenza vaccination are few, the authors suggested.

With regard to this clonotype: The target antigen is unknown.

Germline lookup yields CDR1 SGHTS and CDR2 YDEGEE. Trimming took 4 bases from V and 2 from J, leaving 17 bases between them. This CDR3 has 16 residues. TCRdb re-analysed the RT-PCR reads in MiXCR, keeping a single row per CDR3 protein. The data show about 540,000 distinct CDR3 sequences, with around a quarter seen just once and around 2.8% held by the top ten. These same data were also listed under a study on T cells expressing NK-cell markers. That source adds: In generating TCR beta cDNA, 5'RACE template switching with UMIs was used. It was from sorted CD3+CD56+NKG2C+, CD3+CD56+NKG2C- and CD3+CD56-NKG2C+ T cells that TCR beta repertoires came. Serological testing identified most of the eight sequenced donors as HCMV-seropositive and one as seronegative. It remained uncertain whether the expanded NKG2C+ T cell clones were specific for HCMV antigens.

The rearrangement links TRBV5-8 to TRBJ2-3, with unresolved D. Source: CD4+ T cells sorted from PBMCs, taken about 12 days after vaccination. The TCR originated in a man aged 50-59 years who received an inactivated influenza vaccine. For the CDR3, the DNA is TGTGCCAGCAGCATCAAATCGGCGGCTCTCACAGATACGCAGTATTTT. It specifies CASSIKSAALTDTQYF. The variable domain in full, completed from reference TRBV5-8 and TRBJ2-3, reads EAGVTQSPTHLIKTRGQQATLRCSPISGHTSVYWYQQALGLGLQFLLWYDEGEERNRGNFPPRFSGRQFPNYSSELNVNALELEDSALYLCASSIKSAALTDTQYFGPGTRLTVL.